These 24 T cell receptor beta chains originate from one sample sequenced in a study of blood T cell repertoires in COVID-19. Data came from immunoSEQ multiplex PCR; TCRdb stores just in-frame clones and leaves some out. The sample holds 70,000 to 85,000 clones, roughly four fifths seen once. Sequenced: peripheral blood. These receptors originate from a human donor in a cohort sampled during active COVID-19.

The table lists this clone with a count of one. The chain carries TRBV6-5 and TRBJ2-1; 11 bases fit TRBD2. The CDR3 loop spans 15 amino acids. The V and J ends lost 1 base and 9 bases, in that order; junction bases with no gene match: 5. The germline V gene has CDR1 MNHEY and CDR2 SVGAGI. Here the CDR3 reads CASSYYSGGAGEQFF. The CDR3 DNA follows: TGTGCCAGCAGTTACTATAGCGGGGGGGCCGGTGAGCAGTTCTTC.

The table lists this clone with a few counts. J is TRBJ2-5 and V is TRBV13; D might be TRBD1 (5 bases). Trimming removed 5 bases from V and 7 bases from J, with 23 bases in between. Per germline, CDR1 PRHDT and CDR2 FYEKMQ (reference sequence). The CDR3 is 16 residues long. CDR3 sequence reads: CASSEFLGQHRGTQYF. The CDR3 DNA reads TGTGCCAGCAGCGAATTTCTCGGGCAGCATAGGGGGACCCAGTACTTC.

In DNA form, the CDR3 reads TGTGCCAGCACAGGGACTAGCGGTCGCACAGATACGCAGTATTTT. This codes for CASTGTSGRTDTQYF. The chain is built from TRBV2 and TRBJ2-3, with 11 bases matching TRBD2. With V trimmed by 7 bases and J by 1 base, 4 bases remained unmatched. The CDR3 sequence is 15 residues long. Germline CDR1 is SNHLY and CDR2 is FYNNEI.

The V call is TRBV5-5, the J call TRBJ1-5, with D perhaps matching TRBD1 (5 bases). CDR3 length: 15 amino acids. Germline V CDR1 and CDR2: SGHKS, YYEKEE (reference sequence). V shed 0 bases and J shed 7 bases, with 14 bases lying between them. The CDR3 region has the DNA TGTGCCAGCAGCTTGGCCTATCAGCGGGGGCAGCCCCAGCATTTT. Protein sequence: CASSLAYQRGQPQHF.

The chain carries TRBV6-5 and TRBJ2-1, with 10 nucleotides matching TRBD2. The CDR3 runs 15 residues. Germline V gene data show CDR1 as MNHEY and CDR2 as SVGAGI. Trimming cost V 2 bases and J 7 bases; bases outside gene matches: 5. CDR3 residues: CASSYERGGVNEQFF. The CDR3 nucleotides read TGTGCCAGCAGTTACGAGCGGGGGGGAGTAAATGAGCAGTTCTTC.

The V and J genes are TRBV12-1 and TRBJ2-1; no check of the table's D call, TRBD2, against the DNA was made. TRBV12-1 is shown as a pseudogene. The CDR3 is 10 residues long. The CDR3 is CARRWNEQFF. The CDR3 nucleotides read TGTGCCAGGAGATGGAATGAGCAGTTCTTC.

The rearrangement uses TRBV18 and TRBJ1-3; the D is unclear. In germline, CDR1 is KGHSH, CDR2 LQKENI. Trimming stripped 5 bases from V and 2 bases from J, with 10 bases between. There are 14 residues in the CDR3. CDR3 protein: CASSSNAAGNTIYF. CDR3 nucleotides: TGTGCCAGCTCATCAAACGCAGCTGGAAACACCATATATTTT. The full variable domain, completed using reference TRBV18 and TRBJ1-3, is NAGVMQNPRHLVRRRGQEARLRCSPMKGHSHVYWYRQLPEEGLKFMVYLQKENIIDESGMPKERFSAEFPKEGPSILRIQQVVRGDSAAYFCASSSNAAGNTIYFGEGSWLTVV.

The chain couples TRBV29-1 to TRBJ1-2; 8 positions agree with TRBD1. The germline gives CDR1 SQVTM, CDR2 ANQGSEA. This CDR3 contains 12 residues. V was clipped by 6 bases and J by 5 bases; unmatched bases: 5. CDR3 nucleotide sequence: TGCAGCGTCGGGACAGGCGCTTATGGCTACACCTTC. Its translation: CSVGTGAYGYTF.

In DNA form, the CDR3 reads TGTGCCAGCAGCACTAGCGGGGGGGCCGTAATGGACGAGCAGTACTTC. Translation gives CASSTSGGAVMDEQYF. The V call is TRBV6-6, the J call TRBJ2-7; the match to TRBD2 covers 13 bases. V was pared by 6 bases and J by 5 bases, with 10 bases of the junction left unmatched. This CDR3 is built from 16 residues. Germline CDR1 is MNHNY and CDR2 is SVGAGI (reference sequence).

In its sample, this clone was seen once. The CDR3 region is CASSPLTSGGKNIQYF. The CDR3 DNA is TGTGCCAGCAGCCCCCTGACTAGCGGGGGGAAAAACATTCAGTACTTC. The chain is built from TRBV3-1 (or the pseudogene TRBV3-2) and TRBJ2-4; 13 nucleotides align to TRBD2. The CDR3 is 16 residues long. V trimming: 4 bases; J trimming: 4 bases; junction bases outside the gene matches: 4. Germline V gives CDR1 LGHDT, CDR2 YNNKEL (reference sequence).

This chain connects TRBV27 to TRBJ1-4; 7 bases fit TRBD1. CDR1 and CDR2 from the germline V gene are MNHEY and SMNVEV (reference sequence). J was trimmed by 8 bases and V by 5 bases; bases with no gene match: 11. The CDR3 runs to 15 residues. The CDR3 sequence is CASSKITGVQEKLFF. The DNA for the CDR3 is TGTGCCAGCAGTAAAATTACAGGGGTTCAGGAAAAACTGTTTTTT.

The CDR3 DNA is TGTGCCTGGAGTCTAGGTGACAGCCTTCAAGCTTTCTTT. Residues: CAWSLGDSLQAFF. The chain combines TRBV30 with TRBJ1-1, with a possible D match to TRBD1 (5 bases). Deletions cut 2 bases from V and 9 bases from J, with 16 bases between. The CDR3 sequence is 13 residues long. CDR1 GTSNPN and CDR2 SVGIG come from the germline V gene (reference sequence).

Here the CDR3 DNA reads TGTGCCAGCAGCCCCGACCCGAGGGAGGGGAGCTCCTACAATGAGCAGTTCTTC. The encoded protein is CASSPDPREGSSYNEQFF. The V and J genes are TRBV5-4 and TRBJ2-1, with 7 positions matching TRBD2. Per the germline V gene, CDR1 is SGHNT and CDR2 is YYREEE (reference sequence). V shed 4 bases and J 0 bases; nucleotides not matched to a gene: 13. CDR3 size: 18 residues.

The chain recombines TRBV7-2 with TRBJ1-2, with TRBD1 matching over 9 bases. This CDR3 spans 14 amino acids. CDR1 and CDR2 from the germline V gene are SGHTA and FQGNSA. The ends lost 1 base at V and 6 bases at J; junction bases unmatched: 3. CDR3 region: CASSLGQGGDGYTF. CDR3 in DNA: TGTGCCAGCAGCTTAGGACAGGGGGGCGATGGCTACACCTTC.

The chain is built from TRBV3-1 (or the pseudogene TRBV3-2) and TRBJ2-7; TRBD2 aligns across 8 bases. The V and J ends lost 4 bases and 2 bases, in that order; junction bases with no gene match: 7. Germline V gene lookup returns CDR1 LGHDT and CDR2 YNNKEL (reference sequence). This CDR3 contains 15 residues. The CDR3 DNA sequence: TGTGCCAGCAGCCGGAGCGGGGGCGAAACCTACGAGCAGTACTTC. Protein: CASSRSGGETYEQYF.

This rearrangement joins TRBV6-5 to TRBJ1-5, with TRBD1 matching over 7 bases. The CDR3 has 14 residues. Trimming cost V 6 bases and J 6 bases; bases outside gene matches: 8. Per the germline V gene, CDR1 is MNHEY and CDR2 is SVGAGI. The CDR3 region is CASSPDRVRQPQHF. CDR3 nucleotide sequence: TGTGCCAGCAGCCCCGACAGGGTACGTCAGCCCCAGCATTTT.

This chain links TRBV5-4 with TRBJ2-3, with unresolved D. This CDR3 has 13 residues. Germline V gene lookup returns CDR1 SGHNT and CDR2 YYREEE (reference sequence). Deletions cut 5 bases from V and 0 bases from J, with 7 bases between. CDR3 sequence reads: CASRSGSTDTQYF. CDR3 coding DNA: TGTGCCAGCAGGTCGGGTAGCACAGATACGCAGTATTTT.

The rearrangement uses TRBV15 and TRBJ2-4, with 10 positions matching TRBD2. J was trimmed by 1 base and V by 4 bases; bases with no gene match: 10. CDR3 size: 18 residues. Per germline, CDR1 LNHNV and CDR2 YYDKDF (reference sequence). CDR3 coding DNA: TGTGCCACCAGCAAGGGTAGCGGGGGGCAAGGGGCCAAAAACATTCAGTACTTC. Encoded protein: CATSKGSGGQGAKNIQYF.

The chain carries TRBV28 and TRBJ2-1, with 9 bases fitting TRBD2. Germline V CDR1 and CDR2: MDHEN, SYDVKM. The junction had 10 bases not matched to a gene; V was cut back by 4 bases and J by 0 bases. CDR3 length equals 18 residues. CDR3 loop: CASSSSSGGQRSYNEQFF. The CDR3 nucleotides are TGTGCCAGCAGTTCGAGTAGCGGGGGACAACGCTCCTACAATGAGCAGTTCTTC.

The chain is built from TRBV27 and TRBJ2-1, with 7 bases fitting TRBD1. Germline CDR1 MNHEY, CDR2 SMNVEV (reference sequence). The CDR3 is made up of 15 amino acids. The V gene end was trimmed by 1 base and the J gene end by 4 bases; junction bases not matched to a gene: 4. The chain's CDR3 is CASSLLGGEYNEQFF. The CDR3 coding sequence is TGTGCCAGCAGTTTATTAGGGGGCGAATACAATGAGCAGTTCTTC.

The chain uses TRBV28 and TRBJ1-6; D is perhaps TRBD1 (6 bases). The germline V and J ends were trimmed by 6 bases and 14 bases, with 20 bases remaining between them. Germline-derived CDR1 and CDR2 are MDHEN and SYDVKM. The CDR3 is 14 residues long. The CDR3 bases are TGTGCCAGCAGGGCTACAGGGAGTCATCTGTCCCTCCACTTT. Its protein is CASRATGSHLSLHF.

In DNA, the CDR3 is TGTGCCAGCTCTCCAACTGGACAATCTTATGAAAAACTGTTTTTT. Encoded protein: CASSPTGQSYEKLFF. The rearrangement uses TRBV18 and TRBJ1-4; D perhaps matches TRBD1 (5 bases). The CDR3 length is 15 residues. The germline CDR1 and CDR2 sequences are KGHSH and LQKENI. Trimming took 6 bases from V and 6 from J, leaving 17 bases between them.

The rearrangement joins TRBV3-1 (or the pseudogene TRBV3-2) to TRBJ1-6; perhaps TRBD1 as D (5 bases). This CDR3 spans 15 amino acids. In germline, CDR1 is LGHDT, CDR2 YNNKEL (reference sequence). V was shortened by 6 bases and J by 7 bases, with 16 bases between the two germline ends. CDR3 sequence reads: CASRHQGLVNSPLHF. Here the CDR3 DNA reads TGTGCCAGCAGGCACCAGGGCTTAGTGAATTCACCCCTCCACTTT.

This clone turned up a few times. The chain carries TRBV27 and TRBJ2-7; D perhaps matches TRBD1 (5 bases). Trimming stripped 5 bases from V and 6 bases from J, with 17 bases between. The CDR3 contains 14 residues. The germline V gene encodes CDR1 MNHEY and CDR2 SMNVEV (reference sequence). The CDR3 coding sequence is TGTGCCAGCAGTCCCAGCCTGCAGGGTACCGAGCAGTACTTC. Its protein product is CASSPSLQGTEQYF.